This T cell receptor (beta chain) came from a study of T cells after yellow fever vaccination. With 4 bases clipped from V and 5 bases from J, the junction kept 2 bases outside the gene matches. The germline V gene encodes CDR1 SQVTM and CDR2 ANQGSEA. This CDR3 spans 13 amino acids. TCRdb re-derived calls from the 5' RACE reads in MiXCR, one entry per CDR3 protein. The sample includes approximately 550,000 distinct CDR3 sequences, about 19% of them seen just once. This clonotype was detected only a few times. This TCR was sampled from a man aged 30-40 years who received the YFV17D yellow fever vaccine. V is TRBV29-1 and J is TRBJ2-1; the match to TRBD2 covers 10 bases. The material sequenced was PBMCs, taken 15 days after the yellow fever booster vaccination. CDR3 nucleotides: TGCAGCGTTGCTAGCGGGAGCCACAATGAGCAGTTCTTC. Its translation is CSVASGSHNEQFF.